Below are 5 T cell receptor beta chains sequenced from a single sample in a study of spatial heterogeneity in lung cancer. Study findings and constraints: Counts of expanded intratumoral alpha and beta TCRs tracked tumor mutation counts.

Their antigens remain unidentified. The time point: sample taken at primary tumor resection. TCRdb reanalysed the 5' RACE reads using MiXCR and keeps one entry per CDR3 protein. The table lists tens of thousands of distinct CDR3 sequences, around 6% of them singletons, with about 9.3% in the top ten. Sequencing used lung tumor tissue, obtained at surgery. Receptors originate from a male donor with early-stage non-small cell lung cancer.

A few counts support this clonotype. V is TRBV18 and J is TRBJ2-1, with 11 bases fitting TRBD2. Germline V gives CDR1 KGHSH, CDR2 LQKENI. Unmatched junction bases numbered 0, after V lost 8 bases and J lost 3 bases. The CDR3 sequence is 13 residues long. The CDR3 region has the DNA TGTGCCAGCCTAGCGGGGGGCTACAATGAGCAGTTCTTC. This encodes CASLAGGYNEQFF.

This clonotype has a count of ten or more. The chain has TRBV20-1 and TRBJ2-3, with 10 bases lining up with TRBD2. Per the germline V gene, CDR1 is DFQATT and CDR2 is SNEGSKA (reference sequence). J gave up 4 bases and V 2 bases, and 6 bases lay outside the gene matches. The CDR3 is 15 amino acids. CDR3 sequence: CSARSQREGADTQYF. The CDR3 bases are TGCAGTGCTAGATCCCAGCGGGAGGGGGCAGATACGCAGTATTTT.

This clonotype has ten or more counts. This chain connects TRBV7-3 to TRBJ1-1; 8 bases agree with TRBD1. The V gene's germline CDR1 is SGHTA and CDR2 FQGTGA. V was pared by 3 bases and J by 4 bases, with 1 base of the junction left unmatched. The CDR3 covers 13 residues. The CDR3: CASSFTGGTEAFF. The CDR3 nucleotides are TGTGCCAGCAGCTTTACAGGGGGCACTGAAGCTTTCTTT.

This clonotype was observed many times. The rearrangement uses TRBV27 and TRBJ2-7; 9 nucleotides agree with TRBD2. J gave up 7 bases and V 5 bases, and 9 bases lay outside the gene matches. The germline gives CDR1 MNHEY, CDR2 SMNVEV (reference sequence). The length of the CDR3 is 14 residues. The CDR3 region has the DNA TGTGCCAGCAGTCTTGCGGGGGGGCCGAGTGAGCAGTACTTC. This translates into CASSLAGGPSEQYF.

This chain links TRBV5-1 with TRBJ1-6, with D uncertain. V gave up 4 bases and J gave up 7 bases, with 9 bases separating them. Per germline, CDR1 SGHRS and CDR2 YFSETQ. The CDR3 length is 13 residues. The CDR3 spells CASSRLENSPLHF. The CDR3 DNA reads as TGCGCCAGCAGCCGGTTGGAAAATTCACCCCTCCACTTT.